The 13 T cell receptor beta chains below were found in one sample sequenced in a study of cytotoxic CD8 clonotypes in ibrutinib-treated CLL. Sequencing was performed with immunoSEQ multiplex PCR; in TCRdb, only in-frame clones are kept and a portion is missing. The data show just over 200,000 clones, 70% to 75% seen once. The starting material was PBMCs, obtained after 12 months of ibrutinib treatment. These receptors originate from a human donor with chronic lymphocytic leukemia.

For the CDR3, the DNA is TGTGCCAGCAGTTTGTCGGGAGATATGAACACTGAAGCTTTCTTT. This gives the protein CASSLSGDMNTEAFF. The J gene is TRBJ1-1, the V gene TRBV28; D is unclear. The V end lost 3 bases, the J end lost 0 bases, and 11 bases lay between the germline ends. The CDR3 is 15 amino acids. Germline CDR1 and CDR2: MDHEN and SYDVKM.

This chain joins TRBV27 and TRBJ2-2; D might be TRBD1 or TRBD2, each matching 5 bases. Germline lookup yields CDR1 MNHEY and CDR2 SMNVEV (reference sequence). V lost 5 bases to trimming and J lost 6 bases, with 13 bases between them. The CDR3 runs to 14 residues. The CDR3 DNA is TGTGCCAGCAGTCTTCGGGACCTTCCCGGGGAGCTGTTTTTT. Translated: CASSLRDLPGELFF.

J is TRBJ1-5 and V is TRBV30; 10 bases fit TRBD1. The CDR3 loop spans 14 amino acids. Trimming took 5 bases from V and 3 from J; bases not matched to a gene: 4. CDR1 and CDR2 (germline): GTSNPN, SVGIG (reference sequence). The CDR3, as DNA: TGTGCCTGGGACAGGGGGCTTAACAATCAGCCCCAGCATTTT. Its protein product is CAWDRGLNNQPQHF.

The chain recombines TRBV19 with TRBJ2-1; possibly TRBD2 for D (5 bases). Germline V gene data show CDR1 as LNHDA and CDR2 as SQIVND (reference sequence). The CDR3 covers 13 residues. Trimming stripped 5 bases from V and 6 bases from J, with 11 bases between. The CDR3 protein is CASSRVRGNEQFF. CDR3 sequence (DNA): TGTGCCAGTAGTCGGGTTCGGGGCAATGAGCAGTTCTTC.

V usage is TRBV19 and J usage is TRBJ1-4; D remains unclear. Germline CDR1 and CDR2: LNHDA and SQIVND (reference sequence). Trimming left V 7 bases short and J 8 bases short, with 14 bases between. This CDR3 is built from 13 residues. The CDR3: CASMRTVGEKLFF. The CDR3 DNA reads TGTGCCAGTATGAGGACGGTCGGGGAAAAACTGTTTTTT.

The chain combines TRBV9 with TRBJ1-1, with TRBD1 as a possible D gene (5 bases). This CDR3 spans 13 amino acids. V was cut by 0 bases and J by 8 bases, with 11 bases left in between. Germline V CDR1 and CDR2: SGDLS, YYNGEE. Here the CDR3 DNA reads TGTGCCAGCAGCGTAGATTGGGGGGGAGAAGCTTTCTTT. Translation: CASSVDWGGEAFF.

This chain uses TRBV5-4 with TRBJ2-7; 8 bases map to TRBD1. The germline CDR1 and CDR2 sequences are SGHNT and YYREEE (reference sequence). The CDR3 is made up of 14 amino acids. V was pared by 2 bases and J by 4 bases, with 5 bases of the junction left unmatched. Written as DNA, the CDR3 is TGTGCCAGCAGCTTCGGACAGGGTCTATACGAGCAGTACTTC. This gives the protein CASSFGQGLYEQYF. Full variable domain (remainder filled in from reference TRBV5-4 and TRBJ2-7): ETGVTQSPTHLIKTRGQQVTLRCSSQSGHNTVSWYQQALGQGPQFIFQYYREEENGRGNFPPRFSGLQFPNYSSELNVNALELDDSALYLCASSFGQGLYEQYFGPGTRLTVT.

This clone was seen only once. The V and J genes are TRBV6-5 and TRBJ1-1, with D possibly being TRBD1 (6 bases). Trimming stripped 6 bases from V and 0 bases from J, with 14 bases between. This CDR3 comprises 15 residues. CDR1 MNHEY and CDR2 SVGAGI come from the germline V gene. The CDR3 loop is CASRSQGTMNTEAFF. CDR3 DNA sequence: TGTGCCAGCAGGTCCCAGGGGACCATGAACACTGAAGCTTTCTTT.

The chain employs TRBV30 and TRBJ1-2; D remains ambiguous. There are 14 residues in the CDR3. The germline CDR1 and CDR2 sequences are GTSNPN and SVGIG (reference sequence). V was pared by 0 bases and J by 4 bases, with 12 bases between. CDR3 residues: CAWSVLEAVYGYTF. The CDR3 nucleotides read TGTGCCTGGAGTGTACTCGAGGCTGTCTATGGCTACACCTTC.

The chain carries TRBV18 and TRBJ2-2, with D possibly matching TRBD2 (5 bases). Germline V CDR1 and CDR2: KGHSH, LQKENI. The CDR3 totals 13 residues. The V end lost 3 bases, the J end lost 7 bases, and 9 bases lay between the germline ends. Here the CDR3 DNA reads TGTGCCAGCTCACCCCTCGAGGGCGGGGAGCTGTTTTTT. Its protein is CASSPLEGGELFF.

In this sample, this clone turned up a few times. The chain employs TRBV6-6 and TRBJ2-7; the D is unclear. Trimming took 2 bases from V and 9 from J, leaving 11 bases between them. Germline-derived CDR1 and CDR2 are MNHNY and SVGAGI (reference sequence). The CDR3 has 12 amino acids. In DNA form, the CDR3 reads TGTGCCAGCAGTTACGGGGAAACGGTGCAGTACTTC. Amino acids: CASSYGETVQYF.

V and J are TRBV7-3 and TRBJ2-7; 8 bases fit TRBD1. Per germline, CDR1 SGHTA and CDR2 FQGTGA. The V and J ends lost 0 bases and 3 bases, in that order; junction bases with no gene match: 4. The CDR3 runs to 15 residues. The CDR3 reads CASSLTGTGNYEQYF. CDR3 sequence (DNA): TGTGCCAGCAGCTTAACGGGGACAGGAAACTACGAGCAGTACTTC.

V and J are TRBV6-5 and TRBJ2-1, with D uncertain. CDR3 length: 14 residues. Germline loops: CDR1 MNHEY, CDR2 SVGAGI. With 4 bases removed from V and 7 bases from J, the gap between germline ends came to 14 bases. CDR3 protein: CASSLTRRGNEQFF. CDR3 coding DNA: TGTGCCAGCAGTTTGACCCGGCGCGGTAATGAGCAGTTCTTC.